A single sample is the source of the 14 T cell receptor beta chains below, sequenced in a study of Tregs in tolerant kidney transplant recipients. These receptors lack a known antigen. Using immunoSEQ multiplex PCR, the repertoire was profiled, and TCRdb retains in-frame clones only, with some absent. The sample contains 20,000 or so clones, 65% of which appear only once. The sequenced sample was Tregs from blood cultured with allogeneic cells. All receptors come from a human donor in good health.

The V gene is TRBV7-2, the J gene TRBJ2-7, with 11 bases lining up with TRBD1. The V and J ends lost 5 bases and 4 bases, in that order; junction bases with no gene match: 10. The germline V gene has CDR1 SGHTA and CDR2 FQGNSA. CDR3 length equals 16 residues. The CDR3 sequence is CASSLGQGAIGYEQYF. In DNA, the CDR3 is TGTGCCAGCAGCCTAGGACAGGGGGCGATAGGGTACGAGCAGTACTTC.

This clone was seen a few times. The chain has TRBV10-2 and TRBJ1-6; TRBD1 might be the D (6 bases). This CDR3 comprises 15 residues. V shed 5 bases and J shed 8 bases, with 16 bases lying between them. Germline V lookup: CDR1 WSHSY, CDR2 SAAADI. For the CDR3, the DNA is TGCGCCAGCAGTAAACCACAGGGTATGCATTCACCCCTCCACTTT. It codes for CASSKPQGMHSPLHF.

This clone came up a few times. The chain carries TRBV7-9 and TRBJ1-3, with D possibly matching TRBD1 (6 bases). Trimming stripped 5 bases from V and 3 bases from J, with 17 bases between. CDR1 is SEHNR, CDR2 FQNEAQ, per germline (reference sequence). CDR3 size: 16 residues. The CDR3 reads CASSTRRGAGGNTIYF. CDR3 coding DNA: TGTGCCAGCAGCACTCGCCGGGGGGCAGGTGGAAACACCATATATTTT.

This clone occurred a few times. The rearrangement joins TRBV7-9 to TRBJ2-3; D gene ambiguous. V shed 1 base and J shed 0 bases, with 8 bases lying between them. This CDR3 contains 15 residues. Germline assignment: CDR1 SEHNR and CDR2 FQNEAQ (reference sequence). The DNA for the CDR3 is TGTGCCAGCAGCTTAGTTTACGCTAGCACAGATACGCAGTATTTT. This translates into CASSLVYASTDTQYF.

The chain couples TRBV10-3 to TRBJ2-3, with D possibly called TRBD1 or TRBD2 (5 bases each). The germline V gene encodes CDR1 ENHRY and CDR2 SYGVKD. This CDR3 has 16 residues. The V and J ends lost 3 bases and 2 bases respectively, with 15 bases between them. The CDR3 spells CAISEFGLGTTDTQYF. Written as DNA, the CDR3 is TGTGCCATCAGTGAATTCGGGTTGGGGACCACAGATACGCAGTATTTT.

The chain links TRBV10-2 to TRBJ2-1, with 9 positions matching TRBD2. This CDR3 spans 14 amino acids. The trim removed 2 bases at V and 9 bases at J, leaving 5 bases unmatched. CDR1 and CDR2 (germline): WSHSY, SAAADI. This chain's CDR3 is CASSEAGGPGEQFF. Written as DNA, the CDR3 is TGCGCCAGCAGTGAGGCGGGGGGGCCAGGTGAGCAGTTCTTC.

In this sample, this clone turned up a few times. The V call is TRBV30, the J call TRBJ2-1, with TRBD2 as a possible D gene (6 bases). The germline V and J ends were trimmed by 1 base and 15 bases, with 16 bases remaining between them. The V gene's germline CDR1 is GTSNPN and CDR2 SVGIG (reference sequence). CDR3 size: 12 residues. The CDR3 loop is CAWSGTGLVGFF. Written as DNA, the CDR3 is TGTGCCTGGAGTGGAACGGGACTGGTTGGGTTCTTC.

Concerning this clone: The junction shows a germline mismatch at one end, possibly a read error. This chain uses TRBV14 with TRBJ2-2; D possibly corresponds to TRBD2 (7 bases). Germline CDR1 SGHDN, CDR2 FVKESK. The CDR3 has 16 amino acids. This CDR3 reads CATALRGAGEHRGAVF. In DNA, the CDR3 is TGTGCCACCGCCCTCCGGGGGGCGGGTGAACACCGGGGAGCTGTTTTT.

This chain connects TRBV6-1 to TRBJ1-6; a weak D match, TRBD1 (5 bases). The germline gives CDR1 MNHNS, CDR2 SASEGT. The CDR3 loop spans 14 amino acids. V was pared by 7 bases and J by 6 bases, with 13 bases between. The CDR3 reads CASTLFGGNSPLHF. The CDR3 DNA reads as TGTGCCAGCACCCTATTCGGGGGTAATTCACCCCTCCACTTT.

The genes are TRBV6-1 and TRBJ2-1; D unresolved. V was pared by 3 bases and J by 7 bases, with 22 bases between. Germline CDR1 and CDR2: MNHNS and SASEGT. The CDR3 sequence is 17 residues long. This CDR3 reads CASSDPPAAVLRNEQFF. The CDR3 DNA follows: TGTGCCAGCAGTGATCCCCCCGCGGCGGTCCTTAGGAATGAGCAGTTCTTC.

This clone was seen a few times. The rearrangement links TRBV5-1 to TRBJ2-7, with D possibly TRBD2 on 6 matching bases. In germline, CDR1 is SGHRS, CDR2 YFSETQ. Deletions cut 1 base from V and 3 bases from J, with 14 bases between. This CDR3 spans 15 amino acids. In nucleotides, the CDR3 is TGCGCCAGCAGCTTGTTCGGCGGGGTGGGCTACGAGCAGTACTTC. It codes for CASSLFGGVGYEQYF.

This clone was counted only a few times. The genes are TRBV6-5 and TRBJ1-4; D not certain. Per germline, CDR1 MNHEY and CDR2 SVGAGI. There are 15 residues in the CDR3. Deletions cut 6 bases from V and 8 bases from J, with 19 bases between. The CDR3 coding sequence is TGTGCCAGCAGACCCGGACGGACTAAAGGGGAAAAACTGTTTTTT. The encoded protein is CASRPGRTKGEKLFF.

The chain carries TRBV5-4 and TRBJ1-1; D uncertain. This CDR3 comprises 15 residues. V lost 0 bases and J 4 bases, leaving 13 bases between the germline ends. Germline loops: CDR1 SGHNT, CDR2 YYREEE (reference sequence). CDR3 in amino acids: CASSLAVTIGTEAFF. Here the CDR3 DNA reads TGTGCCAGCAGCTTGGCTGTGACTATTGGCACTGAAGCTTTCTTT.

The chain recombines TRBV11-2 with TRBJ2-3; TRBD2 aligns across 7 bases. The CDR3 loop spans 14 amino acids. Germline trimming cut 1 base from V and 8 bases from J; bases unmatched to any gene: 6. Germline CDR1 and CDR2: SGHAT and FQNNGV. DNA for the CDR3: TGTGCCAGCAGCTTAGGGGACTATTGGGGTACGCAGTATTTT. It translates to CASSLGDYWGTQYF.